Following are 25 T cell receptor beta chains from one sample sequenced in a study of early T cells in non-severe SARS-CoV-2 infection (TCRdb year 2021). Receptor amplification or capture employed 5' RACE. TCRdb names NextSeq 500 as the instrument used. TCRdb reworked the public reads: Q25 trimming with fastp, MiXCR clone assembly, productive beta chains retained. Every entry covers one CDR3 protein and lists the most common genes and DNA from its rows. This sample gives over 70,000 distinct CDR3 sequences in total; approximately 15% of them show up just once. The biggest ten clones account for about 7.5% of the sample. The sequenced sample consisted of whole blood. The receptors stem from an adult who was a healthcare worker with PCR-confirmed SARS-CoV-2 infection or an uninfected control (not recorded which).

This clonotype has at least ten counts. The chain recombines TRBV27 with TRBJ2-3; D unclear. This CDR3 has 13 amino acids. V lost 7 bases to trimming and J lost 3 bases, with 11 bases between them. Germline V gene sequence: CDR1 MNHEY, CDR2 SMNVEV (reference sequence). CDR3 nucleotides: TGTGCCAGCACCCCTCTGGGGACAGATACGCAGTATTTT. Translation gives CASTPLGTDTQYF.

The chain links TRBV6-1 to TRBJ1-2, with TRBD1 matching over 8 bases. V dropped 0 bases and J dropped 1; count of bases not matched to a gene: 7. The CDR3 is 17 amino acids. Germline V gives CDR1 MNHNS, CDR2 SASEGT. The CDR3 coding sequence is TGTGCCAGCAGTGAAGCGCCGGACAGGGCGGATAACTATGGCTACACCTTC. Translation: CASSEAPDRADNYGYTF.

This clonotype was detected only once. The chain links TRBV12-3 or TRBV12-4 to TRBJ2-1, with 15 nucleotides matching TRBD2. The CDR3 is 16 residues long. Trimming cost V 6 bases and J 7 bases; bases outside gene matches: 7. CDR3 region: CASSPGLAGGMNEQFF. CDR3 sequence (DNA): TGTGCCAGCAGCCCCGGACTAGCGGGAGGGATGAATGAGCAGTTCTTC.

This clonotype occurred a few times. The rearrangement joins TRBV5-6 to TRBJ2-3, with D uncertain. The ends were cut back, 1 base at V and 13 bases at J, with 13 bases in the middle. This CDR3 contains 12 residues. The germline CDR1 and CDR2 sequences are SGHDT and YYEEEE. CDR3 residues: CASSLSGGPKYF. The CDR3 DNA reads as TGTGCCAGCAGCTTGAGTGGCGGTCCGAAGTATTTT.

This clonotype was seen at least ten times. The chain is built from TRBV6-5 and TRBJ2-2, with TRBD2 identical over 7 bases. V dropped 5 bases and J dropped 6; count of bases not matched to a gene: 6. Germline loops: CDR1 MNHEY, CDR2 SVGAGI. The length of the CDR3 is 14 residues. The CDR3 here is CASSRGGRSGELFF. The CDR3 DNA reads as TGTGCCAGCAGTCGCGGGGGTAGATCCGGGGAGCTGTTTTTT.

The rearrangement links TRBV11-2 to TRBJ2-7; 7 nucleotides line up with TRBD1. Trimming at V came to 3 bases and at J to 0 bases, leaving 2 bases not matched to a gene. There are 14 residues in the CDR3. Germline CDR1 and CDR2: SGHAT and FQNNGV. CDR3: CASSFGTDSYEQYF. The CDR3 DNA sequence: TGTGCCAGCAGCTTCGGGACAGACTCCTACGAGCAGTACTTC.

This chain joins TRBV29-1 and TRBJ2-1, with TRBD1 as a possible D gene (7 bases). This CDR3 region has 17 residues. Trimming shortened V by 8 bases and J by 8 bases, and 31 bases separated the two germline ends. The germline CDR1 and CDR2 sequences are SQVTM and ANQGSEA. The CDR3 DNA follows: TGCAGCACTAGGGGGCGGCGGGACCCACCATCGGGGTATGAGCAGTTCTTC. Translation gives CSTRGRRDPPSGYEQFF.

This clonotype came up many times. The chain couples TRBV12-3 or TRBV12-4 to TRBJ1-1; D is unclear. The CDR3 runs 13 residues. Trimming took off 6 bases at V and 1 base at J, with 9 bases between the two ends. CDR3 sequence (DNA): TGTGCCAGCAGCCCCCCCGAGAACACTGAAGCTTTCTTT. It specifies CASSPPENTEAFF.

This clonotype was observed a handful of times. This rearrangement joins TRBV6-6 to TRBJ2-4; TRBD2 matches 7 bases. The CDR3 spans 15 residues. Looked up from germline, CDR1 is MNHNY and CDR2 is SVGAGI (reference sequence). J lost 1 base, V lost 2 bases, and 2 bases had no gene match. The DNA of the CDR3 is TGTGCCAGCAGTTACGGGGAGGGCGCCAAAAACATTCAGTACTTC. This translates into CASSYGEGAKNIQYF.

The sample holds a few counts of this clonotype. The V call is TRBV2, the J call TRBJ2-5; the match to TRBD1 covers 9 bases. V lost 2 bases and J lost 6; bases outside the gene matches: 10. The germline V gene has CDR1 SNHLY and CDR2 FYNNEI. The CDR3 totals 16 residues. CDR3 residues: CASSESVIGQGKTQYF. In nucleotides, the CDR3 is TGTGCCAGCAGTGAAAGTGTGATCGGACAGGGGAAGACCCAGTACTTC.

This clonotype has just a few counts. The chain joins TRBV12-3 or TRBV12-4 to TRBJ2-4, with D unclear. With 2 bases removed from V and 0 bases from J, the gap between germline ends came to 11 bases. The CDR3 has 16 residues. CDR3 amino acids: CASSLWQALAKNIQYF. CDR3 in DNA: TGTGCCAGCAGTTTATGGCAGGCCCTAGCCAAAAACATTCAGTACTTC.

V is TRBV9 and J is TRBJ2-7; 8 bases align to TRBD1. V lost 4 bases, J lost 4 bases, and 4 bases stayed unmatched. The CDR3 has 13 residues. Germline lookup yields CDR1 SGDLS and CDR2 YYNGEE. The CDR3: CASSSGGEYEQYF. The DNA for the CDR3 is TGTGCCAGCAGCTCAGGGGGCGAGTACGAGCAGTACTTC. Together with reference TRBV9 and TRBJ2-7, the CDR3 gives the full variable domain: DSGVTQTPKHLITATGQRVTLRCSPRSGDLSVYWYQQSLDQGLQFLIQYYNGEERAKGNILERFSAQQFPDLHSELNLSSLELGDSALYFCASSSGGEYEQYFGPGTRLTVT.

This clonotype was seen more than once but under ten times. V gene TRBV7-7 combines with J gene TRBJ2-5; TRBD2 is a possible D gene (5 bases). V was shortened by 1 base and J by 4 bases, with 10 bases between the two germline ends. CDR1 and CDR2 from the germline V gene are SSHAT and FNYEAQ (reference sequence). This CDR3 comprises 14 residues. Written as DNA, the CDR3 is TGTGCCAGCAGCTTAGGGGCTAGCAGAGAGACCCAGTACTTC. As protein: CASSLGASRETQYF. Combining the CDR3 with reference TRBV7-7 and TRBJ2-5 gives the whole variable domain GAGVSQSPRYKVTKRGQDVTLRCDPISSHATLYWYQQALGQGPEFLTYFNYEAQPDKSGLPSDRFSAERPEGSISTLTIQRTEQRDSAMYRCASSLGASRETQYFGPGTRLLVL.

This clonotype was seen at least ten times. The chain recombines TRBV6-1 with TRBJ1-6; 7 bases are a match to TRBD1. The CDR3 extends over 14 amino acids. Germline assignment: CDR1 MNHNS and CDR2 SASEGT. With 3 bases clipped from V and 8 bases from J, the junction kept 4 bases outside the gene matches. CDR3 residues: CASSDSTGYSPLHF. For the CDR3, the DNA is TGTGCCAGCAGTGACTCGACAGGGTATTCACCCCTCCACTTT.

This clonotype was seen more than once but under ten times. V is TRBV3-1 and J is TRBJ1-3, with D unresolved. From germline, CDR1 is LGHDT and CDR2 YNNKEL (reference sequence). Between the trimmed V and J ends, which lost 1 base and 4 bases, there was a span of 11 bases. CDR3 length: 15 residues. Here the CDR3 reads CASSQGSWAGNTIYF. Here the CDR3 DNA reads TGTGCCAGCAGCCAAGGTTCCTGGGCAGGAAACACCATATATTTT. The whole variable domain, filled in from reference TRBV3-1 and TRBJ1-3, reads DTAVSQTPKYLVTQMGNDKSIKCEQNLGHDTMYWYKQDSKKFLKIMFSYNNKELIINETVPNRFSPKSPDKAHLNLHINSLELGDSAVYFCASSQGSWAGNTIYFGEGSWLTVV.

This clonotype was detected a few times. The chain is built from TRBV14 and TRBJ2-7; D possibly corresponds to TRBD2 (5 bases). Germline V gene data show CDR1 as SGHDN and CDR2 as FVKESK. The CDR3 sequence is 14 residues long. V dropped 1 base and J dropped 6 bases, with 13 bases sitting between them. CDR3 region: CASSQGGASGEQYF. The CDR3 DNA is TGTGCCAGCAGCCAAGGGGGAGCGTCCGGCGAGCAGTACTTC.

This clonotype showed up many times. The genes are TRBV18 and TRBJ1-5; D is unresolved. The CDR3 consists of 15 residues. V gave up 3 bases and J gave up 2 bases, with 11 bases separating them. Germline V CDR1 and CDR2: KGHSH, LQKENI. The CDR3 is CASSPSDGGNQPQHF. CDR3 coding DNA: TGTGCCAGCTCACCTTCCGATGGGGGCAATCAGCCCCAGCATTTT.

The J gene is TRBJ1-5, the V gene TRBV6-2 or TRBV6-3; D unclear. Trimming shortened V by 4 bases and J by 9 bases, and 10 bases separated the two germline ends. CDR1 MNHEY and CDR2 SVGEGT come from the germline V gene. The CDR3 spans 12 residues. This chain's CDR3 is CASSSTVGPQHF. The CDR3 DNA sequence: TGTGCCAGCAGTTCAACGGTGGGGCCCCAGCATTTT.

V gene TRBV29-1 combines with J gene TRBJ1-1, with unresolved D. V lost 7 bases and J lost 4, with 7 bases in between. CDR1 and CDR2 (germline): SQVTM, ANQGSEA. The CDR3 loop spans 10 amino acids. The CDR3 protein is CSASGTEAFF. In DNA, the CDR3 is TGCAGCGCAAGCGGCACTGAAGCTTTCTTT.

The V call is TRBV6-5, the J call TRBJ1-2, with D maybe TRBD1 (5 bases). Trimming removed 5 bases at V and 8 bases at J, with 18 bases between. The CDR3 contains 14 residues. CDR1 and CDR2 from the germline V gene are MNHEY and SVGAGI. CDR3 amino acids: CASSLPGQALGYTF. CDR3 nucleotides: TGTGCCAGCAGTCTCCCGGGGCAGGCCCTAGGCTACACCTTC.

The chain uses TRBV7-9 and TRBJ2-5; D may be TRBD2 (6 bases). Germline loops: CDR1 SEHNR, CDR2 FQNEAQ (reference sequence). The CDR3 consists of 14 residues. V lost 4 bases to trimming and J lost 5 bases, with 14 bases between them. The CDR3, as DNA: TGTGCCAGCAGCTCTAGAGGGAGGAGGGAGACCCAGTACTTC. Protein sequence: CASSSRGRRETQYF.

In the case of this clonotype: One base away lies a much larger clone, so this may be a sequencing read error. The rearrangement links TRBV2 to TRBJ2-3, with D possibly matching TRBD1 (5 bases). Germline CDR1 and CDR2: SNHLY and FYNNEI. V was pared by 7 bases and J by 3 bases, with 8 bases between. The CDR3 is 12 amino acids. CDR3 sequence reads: CASTSGTDTQYF. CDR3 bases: TGTGCCAGCACCTCAGGGACAGATACGCAGTATTTT.

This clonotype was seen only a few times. DNA for the CDR3: TGTGCCAGCAGTTCCGCCCGACGCCAGACGTACGAGCAGTACTTC. Translation: CASSSARRQTYEQYF. V is TRBV5-6 and J is TRBJ2-7; D unclear. Trimming took off 5 bases at V and 4 bases at J, with 19 bases between the two ends. CDR1 and CDR2 from the germline V gene are SGHDT and YYEEEE. CDR3 size: 15 residues.

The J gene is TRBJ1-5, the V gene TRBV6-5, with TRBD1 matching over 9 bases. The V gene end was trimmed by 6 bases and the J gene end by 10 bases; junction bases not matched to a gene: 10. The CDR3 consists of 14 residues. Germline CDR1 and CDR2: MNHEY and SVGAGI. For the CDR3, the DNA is TGTGCCAGCAGCTCCCGAAGGGACAGGGTCCCCCAGCATTTT. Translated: CASSSRRDRVPQHF.

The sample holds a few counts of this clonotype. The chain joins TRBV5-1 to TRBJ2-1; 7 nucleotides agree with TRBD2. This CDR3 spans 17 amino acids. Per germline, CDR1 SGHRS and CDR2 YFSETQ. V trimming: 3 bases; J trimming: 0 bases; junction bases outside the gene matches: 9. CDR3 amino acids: CASSSGRTGVSYNEQFF. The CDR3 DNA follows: TGCGCCAGCAGCTCCGGGAGGACGGGAGTCTCCTACAATGAGCAGTTCTTC.